In its sample, the clone carrying this T cell receptor beta chain was seen many times. As yet, its antigen is unknown. Among the patients, none had received any treatment before thyroid surgery. The CDR3 length is 14 residues. The germline V gene has CDR1 SGHRS and CDR2 YFSETQ. The J segment lost 3 bases and the V segment lost 3 bases, leaving 5 bases of the junction unmatched. Using MiXCR, TCRdb reanalyzed the PCR reads. Of some 25,000 clones in the sample, 13% are singletons; the top ten hold over 11%. The entry originates in a study of metastatic and nonmetastatic thyroid tumors. Turning to the study itself: Across peripheral blood and tumor or nodule tissue samples taken from malignant and benign thyroid patients, the repertoires were compared with one another. General observations from the study: Across blood and tumor, TCR beta diversity in malignant thyroid tumors was reportedly significantly higher than in benign nodules.

J is TRBJ1-1 and V is TRBV5-1; TRBD1 aligns across 7 bases. The TCR sequence derives from a female donor with papillary thyroid cancer or a benign thyroid nodule (not recorded which). Some clones in this sample may be carry-over from other donors' samples. The sequenced sample was blood. For the CDR3, the DNA is TGCGCCAGCAGCTGGCAAACAGGGGACACTGAAGCTTTCTTT. Protein product: CASSWQTGDTEAFF.